The 3 T cell receptor beta chains below come from one sample, sequenced in a study of blood T cells in healthy people across ages. Using a J-beta primer mix together with a sample-barcoded 5' primer, a second PCR was run for roughly 6 to 12 cycles. One entry per CDR3 protein results from TCRdb running MiXCR on the 5' RACE reads. There are fewer than 800,000 distinct CDR3 sequences in the sample; 45% to 50% occur only once, and 30% to 40% lies in the top ten. Material for sequencing was blood. The receptors were sampled from a woman aged 60-75 years in good health.

This clonotype was recorded many times. The chain joins TRBV12-3 or TRBV12-4 to TRBJ1-6, with 7 bases aligning to TRBD1. The CDR3 runs 15 residues. Losses at the gene ends were 2 bases for V and 4 bases for J; bases not matched to a gene: 2. CDR3 in amino acids: CASSLRGQYNSPLHF. DNA of the CDR3: TGTGCCAGCAGTTTAAGGGGGCAATATAATTCACCCCTCCACTTT.

This clonotype was seen a few times. The gene calls are TRBV12-3 or TRBV12-4 and TRBJ1-6; TRBD1 matches 8 bases. With V trimmed by 7 bases and J by 7 bases, 6 bases remained unmatched. This CDR3 region has 14 residues. CDR3 loop: CASTVDRVNSPLHF. DNA of the CDR3: TGTGCCAGCACTGTGGACAGGGTCAATTCACCCCTCCACTTT.

The V gene is TRBV10-3, the J gene TRBJ2-7; D gene unclear. Germline V gene sequence: CDR1 ENHRY, CDR2 SYGVKD. There are 12 residues in the CDR3. CDR3 coding DNA: TGTGCGACCAGGTCGGGCGCGAGCGAGCAGTACTTC. Residues: CATRSGASEQYF.